This TCR beta chain was identified in a study of blood T cell repertoires in COVID-19. Study context: The cDNA or gDNA used as material had been derived from T cells, B-cell-depleted T cells, or PBMCs.

Produced via immunoSEQ multiplex PCR; TCRdb's table is partial and in-frame only. Counted here are under 350,000 clones, roughly 85% occurring once; the ten biggest clones make up over 4.5%. Specimen: peripheral blood. The TCR sequence derives from a man aged 60-69 years who had recovered from COVID-19.

CDR3 amino acids: CATSDLRRDRGYDTQYF. As DNA, the CDR3 is TGTGCCACCAGTGATTTGCGCCGGGACAGGGGATATGATACGCAGTATTTT. This chain links TRBV24-1 with TRBJ2-3; 10 bases line up with TRBD1. This CDR3 is 17 amino acids long. Germline CDR1 is KGHDR and CDR2 is SFDVKD. With 0 bases clipped from V and 6 bases from J, the junction kept 8 bases outside the gene matches.